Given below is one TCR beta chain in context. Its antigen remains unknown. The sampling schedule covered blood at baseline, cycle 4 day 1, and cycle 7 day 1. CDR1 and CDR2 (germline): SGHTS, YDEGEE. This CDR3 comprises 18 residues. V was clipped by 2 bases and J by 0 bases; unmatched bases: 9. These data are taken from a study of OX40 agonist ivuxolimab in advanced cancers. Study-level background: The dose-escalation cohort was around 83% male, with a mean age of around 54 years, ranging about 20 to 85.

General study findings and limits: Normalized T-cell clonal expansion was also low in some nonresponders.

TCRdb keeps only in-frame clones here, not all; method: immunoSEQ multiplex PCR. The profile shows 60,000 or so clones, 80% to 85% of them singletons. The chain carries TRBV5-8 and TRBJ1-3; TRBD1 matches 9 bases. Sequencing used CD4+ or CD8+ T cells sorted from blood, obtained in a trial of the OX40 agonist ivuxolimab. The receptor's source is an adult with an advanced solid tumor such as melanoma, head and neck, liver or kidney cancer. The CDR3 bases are TGTGCCAGCAGCTTTGGGGGACAGGGATCCTTCTCTGGAAACACCATATATTTT. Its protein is CASSFGGQGSFSGNTIYF.